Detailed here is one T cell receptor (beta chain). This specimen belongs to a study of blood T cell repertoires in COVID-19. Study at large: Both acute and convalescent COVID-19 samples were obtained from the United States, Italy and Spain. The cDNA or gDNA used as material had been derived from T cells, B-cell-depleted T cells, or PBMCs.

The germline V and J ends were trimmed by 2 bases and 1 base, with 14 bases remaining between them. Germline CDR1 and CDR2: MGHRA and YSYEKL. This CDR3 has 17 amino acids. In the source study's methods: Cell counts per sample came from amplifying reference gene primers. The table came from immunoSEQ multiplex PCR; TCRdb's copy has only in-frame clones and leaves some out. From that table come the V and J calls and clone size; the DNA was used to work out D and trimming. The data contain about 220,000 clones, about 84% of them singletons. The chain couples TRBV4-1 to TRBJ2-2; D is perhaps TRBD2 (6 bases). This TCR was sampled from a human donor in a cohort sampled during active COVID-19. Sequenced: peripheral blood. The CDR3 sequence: CASSQWDGGGNTGELFF. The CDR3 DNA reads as TGCGCCAGCAGCCAATGGGATGGGGGAGGGAACACCGGGGAGCTGTTTTTT.